This T cell receptor (beta chain) is from a study of vaccination effects on CD4 cells after COVID-19. Study details: The cohort was immunized with two doses of either the BNT162b2 or mRNA-1273 vaccine.

Generated by immunoSEQ multiplex PCR, the TCRdb table keeps only in-frame clones and is missing some. Of 20,000 to 25,000 clones in the sample, over 70% are singletons; the top ten hold over 9.5%. About this clone: Its target is unknown.

There are 13 residues in the CDR3. V gave up 6 bases and J gave up 4 bases, with 10 bases separating them. Expansion with viral peptide pools was applied to antigen-specific CD4+ T cells by the ViraFEST assay prior to sequencing. Culture lasted around eleven days before CD4+ T cell isolation. All vaccine recipients tested negative for nucleocapsid antibodies and had never contracted SARS-CoV-2 infection. Wells containing roughly 1.8 million PBMC each were cultured with roughly 10 IU/ml IL-2 and about 10 ug/ml peptides. The authors replaced half the medium with IL-2 medium on days 3 and 7. The TCR comes from a human donor who received a COVID-19 vaccine. Source: CD4+ T cells from PBMCs cultured with HCoV-229E spike peptides, taken before COVID-19 vaccination. V and J are TRBV12-3 or TRBV12-4 and TRBJ1-5, with D possibly TRBD1 on 6 matching bases. CDR3 nucleotide sequence: TGTGCCAGCAGAACTACAGGGAATCAGCCCCAGCATTTT. Protein product: CASRTTGNQPQHF.